Listed below are T cell receptor beta chains from one sample, sequenced in a study of blood T cell repertoires in COVID-19. TCRdb's table, derived via immunoSEQ multiplex PCR, lists solely in-frame clones and lacks some. The data contain 250,000 to 350,000 clones, approximately 88% of them seen just once; the ten biggest clones take up less than 1%. The sequenced sample consisted of peripheral blood. These receptor sequences come from a woman in her forties who had recovered from COVID-19. Both conserved end residues are part of each CDR3. Each record gives: clone size, J gene, V gene, D gene, CDR3 DNA, CDR3 protein. D genes are given only for firm matches. For some rows the clone size is stated as once, few or many, or as a class when expanded; others skip it.

>once|TRBJ1-1|TRBV12-3/TRBV12-4|-
TGTGCCAGCAGGCTTTCGGGGGACACTGAAGCTTTCTTT
CASRLSGDTEAFF
>-|TRBJ2-1|TRBV5-4|TRBD1
TGTGCCAGCAGCTTGGGGACAGGGAGCTACAATGAGCAGTTCTTC
CASSLGTGSYNEQFF
>-|TRBJ2-1|TRBV4-1|TRBD2
TGCGCCAGCAGCCACGGGACTAGCGGGAGTCAGTACAATGAGCAGTTCTTC
CASSHGTSGSQYNEQFF
>-|TRBJ2-4|TRBV7-9|-
TGTGCCAGCAGCTTAGCTGACAGAAACATTCAGTACTTC
CASSLADRNIQYF
>-|TRBJ2-3|TRBV5-8|TRBD2
TGTGCCAGCAGCTTGGGGTCGGCGGGAGTGGCAGATACGCAGTATTTT
CASSLGSAGVADTQYF
>-|TRBJ2-3|TRBV10-2|-
TGCGCCAGCAGTGGACAGATGGGGATCACAGATACGCAGTATTTT
CASSGQMGITDTQYF
>-|TRBJ2-5|TRBV7-2|-
TGTGCCAGCAGCTTAGGGTTAGAGCAAGAGACCCAGTACTTC
CASSLGLEQETQYF
>-|TRBJ2-5|TRBV28|TRBD1
TGTGCCAGCAGTCCGACAGGGTTCACGGAGACCCAGTACTTC
CASSPTGFTETQYF
>-|TRBJ1-1|TRBV18|-
TGTGCCAGCTCACCGAACCCCACACAGGGAAACACTGAAGCTTTCTTT
CASSPNPTQGNTEAFF
>-|TRBJ2-7|TRBV5-4|-
TGTGCCAGCAGCTTGACGGGAGTAACACTAGTGGGAACAGACGAGCAGTACTTC
CASSLTGVTLVGTDEQYF
>-|TRBJ2-7|TRBV6-5|-
TGTGCCATAAGATACCCTAGTATCCACGAGCAGTACTTC
CAIRYPSIHEQYF
>-|TRBJ2-1|TRBV6-4|-
TGTGCCAGCAGTGACCCCGGGGGAGCCCGGTTCTTC
CASSDPGGARFF
>-|TRBJ2-5|TRBV19|-
TGTGCCAGTAGTATCGCTAGCTTAAGTGGAGAGACCCAGTACTTC
CASSIASLSGETQYF